Below, 15 T cell receptor beta chains from the same sample are listed, as sequenced in a study of control samples from healthy donors and cancer patients. TCRdb's copy holds only in-frame clones and misses some; the assay was immunoSEQ multiplex PCR. The table lists 110,000 to 150,000 clones, 85% to 95% of them singletons. The source material was blood. The receptors come from a man aged 40-55 years in good health.

This sequence joins TRBV20-1 and TRBJ2-5; D is unclear. Germline V gene sequence: CDR1 DFQATT, CDR2 SNEGSKA (reference sequence). Trimming removed 3 bases at V and 6 bases at J, with 8 bases between. There are 11 residues in the CDR3. The chain's CDR3 is CSASGPKTQYF. In DNA form, the CDR3 reads TGCAGTGCTAGTGGTCCCAAGACCCAGTACTTC.

J is TRBJ2-4 and V is TRBV25-1; 9 bases match TRBD1. CDR1 and CDR2 (germline): MGHDK, SYGVNS. V was clipped by 2 bases and J by 2 bases; unmatched bases: 4. This CDR3 spans 16 amino acids. CDR3 coding DNA: TGTGCCAGCAGTGAAAAACAGGGGGCGACCAAAAACATTCAGTACTTC. Its protein is CASSEKQGATKNIQYF.

The chain has TRBV4-1 and TRBJ1-1, with D unclear. Trimming took off 3 bases at V and 4 bases at J, with 9 bases between the two ends. The CDR3 contains 13 residues. In germline, CDR1 is MGHRA, CDR2 YSYEKL. CDR3 residues: CASSHPLSTEAFF. In DNA form, the CDR3 reads TGCGCCAGCAGCCACCCCTTGTCCACTGAAGCTTTCTTT.

The chain recombines TRBV11-3 with TRBJ1-1, with D perhaps TRBD1 (5 bases). Germline assignment: CDR1 SGHNT and CDR2 YENEEA. The CDR3 runs to 16 residues. V was pared by 0 bases and J by 4 bases, with 15 bases between. CDR3 residues: CASSLDHWEGRTEAFF. CDR3 in DNA: TGTGCCAGCAGCTTAGATCATTGGGAGGGGCGCACTGAAGCTTTCTTT.

CDR3 loop: CASSVRTGALLSSGANVLTF. The CDR3 DNA follows: TGTGCCAGCAGCGTCCGGACAGGGGCCTTACTTAGCTCTGGGGCCAACGTCCTGACTTTC. This rearrangement joins TRBV9 to TRBJ2-6; 9 nucleotides line up with TRBD1. Unmatched junction bases numbered 12, after V lost 2 bases and J lost 0 bases. Germline-derived CDR1 and CDR2 are SGDLS and YYNGEE. CDR3 length equals 20 residues.

This sequence joins TRBV4-3 and TRBJ1-1; 9 nucleotides match TRBD1. Germline V CDR1 and CDR2: LGHNA, YSLEER. This CDR3 contains 14 residues. Losses at the gene ends were 3 bases for V and 4 bases for J; bases not matched to a gene: 3. The CDR3 DNA sequence: TGCGCCAGCAGCCAGACAGGGGGGTCCACTGAAGCTTTCTTT. Translation: CASSQTGGSTEAFF.

This clone was counted between two and nine times. This chain joins TRBV28 and TRBJ2-7, with TRBD1 matching over 11 bases. CDR1 is MDHEN and CDR2 is SYDVKM in the germline V gene. With V trimmed by 1 base and J by 6 bases, 2 bases remained unmatched. This CDR3 region has 14 residues. Here the CDR3 reads CASSLSGQGGEQYF. DNA of the CDR3: TGTGCCAGCAGTTTATCGGGACAGGGGGGCGAGCAGTACTTC. Based on the CDR3 plus reference TRBV28 and TRBJ2-7, the full variable domain is DVKVTQSSRYLVKRTGEKVFLECVQDMDHENMFWYRQDPGLGLRLIYFSYDVKMKEKGDIPEGYSVSREKKERFSLILESASTNQTSMYLCASSLSGQGGEQYFGPGTRLTVT.

About this clone itself: Germline is not matched at one junction end, which may reflect a read error. This sequence joins TRBV16 and TRBJ1-1, with D possibly being TRBD1 (6 bases). This CDR3 is built from 13 residues. In germline, CDR1 is KGHSY, CDR2 FQNENV. The DNA for the CDR3 is TGTGCCAGCACCCAAGGAGGGGGCACTGAAGCTTTCTTT. As protein: CASTQGGGTEAFF.

This chain links TRBV5-1 with TRBJ1-2; D perhaps matches TRBD1 (6 bases). Germline-derived CDR1 and CDR2 are SGHRS and YFSETQ. V gave up 0 bases and J gave up 2 bases, with 11 bases separating them. The CDR3 totals 15 residues. CDR3 sequence: CASSLGGLGNYGYTF. The CDR3 DNA follows: TGCGCCAGCAGCTTGGGGGGGCTTGGAAACTATGGCTACACCTTC. The full variable domain, rest sourced from reference TRBV5-1 and TRBJ1-2, is KAGVTQTPRYLIKTRGQQVTLSCSPISGHRSVSWYQQTPGQGLQFLFEYFSETQRNKGNFPGRFSGRQFSNSRSEMNVSTLELGDSALYLCASSLGGLGNYGYTFGSGTRLTVV.

The chain is built from TRBV21-1 and TRBJ1-2; the table's D call, TRBD1, was not checked against the DNA. TRBV21-1 is an annotated pseudogene. The CDR3 sequence is 14 residues long. The CDR3 sequence is CASSPWTGGYGYTF. The CDR3 DNA reads as TGTGCCAGCAGCCCCTGGACAGGGGGGTATGGCTACACCTTC.

This chain joins TRBV27 and TRBJ1-5; D not resolved. Per germline, CDR1 MNHEY and CDR2 SMNVEV (reference sequence). The CDR3 is made up of 15 amino acids. Trimming removed 5 bases from V and 0 bases from J, with 11 bases in between. The chain's CDR3 is CASSVTLHSNQPQHF. As DNA, the CDR3 is TGTGCCAGCAGTGTGACTTTACATAGCAATCAGCCCCAGCATTTT.

The genes are TRBV29-1 and TRBJ2-1; the match to TRBD1 covers 7 bases. V lost 7 bases to trimming and J lost 0 bases; unmatched junction nucleotides: 15. Germline lookup yields CDR1 SQVTM and CDR2 ANQGSEA. CDR3 length equals 17 residues. CDR3 protein: CSAVLKGTASSYNEQFF. DNA for the CDR3: TGCAGCGCCGTACTGAAGGGGACAGCTAGCTCCTACAATGAGCAGTTCTTC.

The gene calls are TRBV27 and TRBJ2-3; D is tentatively TRBD1 or TRBD2 (5 bases each). Trimming shortened V by 6 bases and J by 3 bases, and 19 bases separated the two germline ends. Germline CDR1 and CDR2: MNHEY and SMNVEV (reference sequence). The CDR3 runs to 16 residues. The CDR3 loop reads CASSPSGGDKTDTQYF. The CDR3 nucleotides are TGTGCCAGCAGCCCTAGTGGGGGAGATAAAACAGATACGCAGTATTTT.

CDR3 nucleotides: TGTGCCAGCAGCGTAGAAACTAGCGGGAGCAATGAGCAGTTCTTC. Protein sequence: CASSVETSGSNEQFF. The gene calls are TRBV9 and TRBJ2-1; 11 bases match TRBD2. This CDR3 comprises 15 residues. V lost 0 bases and J lost 6; bases outside the gene matches: 2. Per the germline V gene, CDR1 is SGDLS and CDR2 is YYNGEE.

The V gene is TRBV4-1, the J gene TRBJ1-2; D ambiguous. The CDR3 extends over 14 amino acids. Germline CDR1 is MGHRA and CDR2 is YSYEKL. The V end was cut by 2 bases, the J end by 8 bases, with 15 bases between. CDR3: CASSQLTSVPGYTF. The CDR3 DNA follows: TGCGCCAGCAGCCAATTGACGAGCGTTCCGGGCTACACCTTC.